These 15 T cell receptor beta chains share one sample of origin, sequenced in a study of OX40 agonist ivuxolimab in advanced cancers. Clones were sequenced by immunoSEQ multiplex PCR, and TCRdb holds only the in-frame ones, with some missing. The profile shows tens of thousands of clones, roughly 82% of them singletons. Sequences were derived from CD4+ or CD8+ T cells sorted from blood, sampled in a trial of the OX40 agonist ivuxolimab. The receptors were sampled from an adult with an advanced solid tumor such as melanoma, head and neck, liver or kidney cancer.

This clone was counted between two and nine times. In DNA form, the CDR3 reads TGTGCCAGCAGCCTGCGGGGGGCGGATGAGCAGTACTTC. As protein: CASSLRGADEQYF. This chain links TRBV9 with TRBJ2-7, with 8 bases aligning to TRBD2. This CDR3 region has 13 residues. V lost 4 bases, J lost 7 bases, and 7 bases stayed unmatched. Germline CDR1 reads SGDLS; CDR2 reads YYNGEE.

The J gene is TRBJ2-3, the V gene TRBV2; the match to TRBD2 covers 13 bases. CDR1 and CDR2 from the germline V gene are SNHLY and FYNNEI. The CDR3 is made up of 18 amino acids. J was trimmed by 0 bases and V by 7 bases; bases with no gene match: 10. The CDR3 sequence: CASKLGLAGASSTDTQYF. The CDR3 DNA reads as TGTGCCAGCAAACTCGGACTAGCGGGGGCCTCGAGCACAGATACGCAGTATTTT.

This clone was seen only a few times. The J gene is TRBJ1-3, the V gene TRBV27; 7 nucleotides agree with TRBD1. With V trimmed by 5 bases and J by 3 bases, 4 bases remained unmatched. Germline CDR1 is MNHEY and CDR2 is SMNVEV (reference sequence). This CDR3 contains 14 residues. The CDR3 DNA reads as TGTGCCAGCAGTCCGGACAGGCATGGAAACACCATATATTTT. Its protein product is CASSPDRHGNTIYF.

The rearrangement links TRBV21-1 to TRBJ2-7; the D call of TRBD1 is as the table states it, not checked on the DNA. TRBV21-1 is an annotated pseudogene. CDR3 length: 14 residues. The CDR3 DNA reads TGTGCCAGCAGCAAAGAAAGACAGGGCCACGAGCAGTACTTC. Protein product: CASSKERQGHEQYF.

The V call is TRBV6-6, the J call TRBJ1-2; TRBD1 matches at 8 bases. CDR1 is MNHNY and CDR2 is SVGAGI in the germline V gene (reference sequence). CDR3 length: 16 residues. Trimming took 6 bases from V and 4 from J; bases not matched to a gene: 13. CDR3 in DNA: TGTGCCAGCAGCAACACCCCAGGGGGCGCAGGCTATGGCTACACCTTC. It encodes CASSNTPGGAGYGYTF.

The chain couples TRBV2 to TRBJ2-2; 7 bases line up with TRBD1. V was clipped by 6 bases and J by 1 base; unmatched bases: 5. The CDR3 is made up of 15 amino acids. CDR1 is SNHLY and CDR2 is FYNNEI in the germline V gene. The DNA for the CDR3 is TGTGCCAGCAGCCTGCGGACAGGGAACACCGGGGAGCTGTTTTTT. This translates into CASSLRTGNTGELFF.

The V gene is TRBV18, the J gene TRBJ1-6; 10 positions agree with TRBD1. The CDR3 consists of 15 residues. The germline CDR1 and CDR2 sequences are KGHSH and LQKENI. V lost 8 bases to trimming and J lost 4 bases; unmatched junction nucleotides: 5. The CDR3 region is CASGRDRGYNSPLHF. The CDR3 bases are TGTGCCAGCGGCCGGGACAGGGGTTATAATTCACCCCTCCACTTT.

The sample holds a few counts of this clone. The chain links TRBV30 to TRBJ1-6; D uncertain. Trimming removed 8 bases at V and 0 bases at J, with 14 bases between. This CDR3 spans 15 amino acids. The V gene's germline CDR1 is GTSNPN and CDR2 SVGIG (reference sequence). The CDR3 sequence is CAATAESSYNSPLHF. CDR3 nucleotide sequence: TGTGCCGCGACCGCGGAGAGCTCCTATAATTCACCCCTCCACTTT.

This clone was counted between two and nine times. The chain recombines TRBV13 with TRBJ2-7; 10 nucleotides line up with TRBD1. With 5 bases clipped from V and 1 base from J, the junction kept 11 bases outside the gene matches. Germline V gives CDR1 PRHDT, CDR2 FYEKMQ (reference sequence). The CDR3 is 17 residues long. The chain's CDR3 is CASSPGDRGARSYEQYF. The CDR3 coding sequence is TGTGCCAGCAGCCCGGGGGACAGGGGCGCCCGTTCCTACGAGCAGTACTTC.

The genes are TRBV6-5 and TRBJ1-2; D uncertain. Germline loops: CDR1 MNHEY, CDR2 SVGAGI. This CDR3 contains 13 residues. The germline V and J ends were trimmed by 6 bases and 3 bases, with 11 bases remaining between them. CDR3 nucleotides: TGTGCCAGCAGCTATAATACCGACTATGGCTACACCTTC. Translating it yields CASSYNTDYGYTF.

V usage is TRBV19 and J usage is TRBJ1-5; D uncertain. The germline V and J ends were trimmed by 3 bases and 5 bases, with 14 bases remaining between them. The germline gives CDR1 LNHDA, CDR2 SQIVND (reference sequence). This CDR3 has 15 residues. CDR3 nucleotides: TGTGCCAGTAGTATCTCAGTTTTTGAGCATCAGCCCCAGCATTTT. Protein sequence: CASSISVFEHQPQHF. Full variable domain (outside the CDR3, taken from reference TRBV19 and TRBJ1-5): DGGITQSPKYLFRKEGQNVTLSCEQNLNHDAMYWYRQDPGQGLRLIYYSQIVNDFQKGDIAEGYSVSREKKESFPLTVTSAQKNPTAFYLCASSISVFEHQPQHFGDGTRLSIL.

CDR3 sequence reads: CVVRREGGYEQYF. The CDR3 DNA reads as TGTGTCGTACGGCGGGAGGGGGGCTACGAGCAGTACTTC. This rearrangement joins TRBV6-5 to TRBJ2-7, with 9 bases matching TRBD2. The CDR3 has 13 residues. Germline CDR1 MNHEY, CDR2 SVGAGI.

The J gene is TRBJ1-6, the V gene TRBV20-1; the D is unclear. The CDR3 spans 10 residues. Germline V CDR1 and CDR2: DFQATT, SNEGSKA (reference sequence). V lost 5 bases and J lost 16, with 12 bases in between. The DNA of the CDR3 is TGCAGTGCTGGCCGGGAACCTCTCCACTTT. Amino acid sequence: CSAGREPLHF.

The chain employs TRBV6-1 and TRBJ1-3, with D unclear. This CDR3 region has 15 residues. Trimming took off 1 base at V and 0 bases at J, with 7 bases between the two ends. Germline V gives CDR1 MNHNS, CDR2 SASEGT. The CDR3 loop reads CASSEVRTSGNTIYF. The CDR3 DNA reads TGTGCCAGCAGTGAAGTCAGGACCTCTGGAAACACCATATATTTT.

This clone was recorded only once. The rearrangement links TRBV19 to TRBJ1-1; 9 nucleotides align to TRBD1. The V gene's germline CDR1 is LNHDA and CDR2 SQIVND (reference sequence). CDR3 length equals 15 residues. The trim removed 7 bases at V and 2 bases at J, leaving 8 bases unmatched. The CDR3 DNA reads TGTGCCAGTACCCCGGGACAGGGACTTAACACTGAAGCTTTCTTT. Translating it yields CASTPGQGLNTEAFF.